This T cell receptor beta chain is from a study of blood T cell repertoires in COVID-19 (dated by TCRdb to 2020 to 2022). Background for the entire study: Samples from collaborators originated in the United States, Italy and Spain and spanned both the acute and convalescent phases of COVID-19. Subjects who had been exposed to COVID-19, were actively infected with it, or had recovered from it provided the deeply sampled blood TCRbeta repertoires that made up the dataset. The repertoires were released in a freely available public database meant as a resource for research on the immune response to SARS-CoV-2. The samples were drawn from the first 160 participants of the ongoing ImmuneRACE study and from 1,254 subjects provided by 6 global collaborators. The prospective study material was composed of cDNA or gDNA derived from T cells, B-cell-depleted T cells, or PBMCs. Where available, HLA class I and class II types were taken from metadata supplied by the sample provider and were not determined by assay-based typing. A de-identified subject ID, COVID-19 status, age in years and sex were almost always included in the sample metadata. The paper's findings and limits, for the study overall: How much clinical and demographic metadata was included differed by source and by participant, and the metadata was provided uncurated.

Comments on this clone: Its antigen is still unknown. There are no base qualities to consult, and no much larger clone falls within one base.

As encoded in the germline V gene (reference sequence), CDR1 is GTSNPN while CDR2 is SVGIG. At the junction V is shortened by 5 bases and J by 8 bases; bases outside the gene matches: 5. Counted from cysteine to phenylalanine, this CDR3 has 13 amino acids. Only the CDR3 region is kept as DNA, spanning 39 bases read in frame from base 1. The collaborating institutions used their own protocols to collect whole blood in K2EDTA tubes. For TCRbeta analysis, collaborator samples were shipped as frozen whole blood, as isolated PBMCs, or as DNA extracted from either sample type. TCRbeta CDR3 regions were amplified from genomic DNA by means of the immunoSEQ Assay, a bias-controlled multiplex PCR. Per the original workflow: Within the assay, amplification of reference gene primers was used to estimate how many nucleated cells each sample contained. To quantify the absolute abundance of each unique TCRbeta CDR3 rearrangement, sequence reads were collapsed and filtered. For each sample, productive Simpson clonality was calculated as the square root of Simpson's diversity index over productive rearrangements. TCRdb limited this immuneACCESS table to in-frame rearrangements with V and J called. A share of clones is missing; checked studies link under half to unresolved V genes, and the rest is unexplained. Clone size and V and J calls were adopted from that table, with D and trimming inferred from the DNA. For this sample there are about 120,000 clones; around 77% appear just once. The biggest ten clones account for roughly 17% of the sample.

Recombination joined TRBV30 with TRBJ1-6; TRBD1 aligns with 8 central bases. Material for sequencing was peripheral blood. The source is a man aged 60-69 years with active or convalescent COVID-19. The bases are TGTGCCTGGGACGGACAGGGAGATTCACCCCTCCACTTT. This gives the protein CAWDGQGDSPLHF.